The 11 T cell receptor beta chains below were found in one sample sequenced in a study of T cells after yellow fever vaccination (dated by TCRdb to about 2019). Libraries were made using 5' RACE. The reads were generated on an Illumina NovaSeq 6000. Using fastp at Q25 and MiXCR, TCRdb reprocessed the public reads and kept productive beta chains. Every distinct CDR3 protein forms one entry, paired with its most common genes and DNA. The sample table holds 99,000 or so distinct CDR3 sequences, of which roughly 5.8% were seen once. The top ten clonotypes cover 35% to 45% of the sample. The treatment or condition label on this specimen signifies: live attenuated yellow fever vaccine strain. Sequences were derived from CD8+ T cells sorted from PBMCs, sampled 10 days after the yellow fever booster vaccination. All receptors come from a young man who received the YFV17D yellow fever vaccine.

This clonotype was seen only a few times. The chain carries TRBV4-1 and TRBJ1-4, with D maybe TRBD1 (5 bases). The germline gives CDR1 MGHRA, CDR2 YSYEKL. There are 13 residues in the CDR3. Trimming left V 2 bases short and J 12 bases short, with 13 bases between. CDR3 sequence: CASSQPQGEELFF. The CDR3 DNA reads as TGCGCCAGCAGCCAACCGCAGGGAGAGGAACTGTTTTTT.

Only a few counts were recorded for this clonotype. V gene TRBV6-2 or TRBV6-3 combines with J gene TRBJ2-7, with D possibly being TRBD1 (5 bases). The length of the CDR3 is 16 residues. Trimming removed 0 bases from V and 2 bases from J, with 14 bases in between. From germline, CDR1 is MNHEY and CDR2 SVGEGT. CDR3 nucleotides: TGTGCCAGCAGTTACTCGACGACAGCGAAAGCCTACGAGCAGTACGTC. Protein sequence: CASSYSTTAKAYEQYV.

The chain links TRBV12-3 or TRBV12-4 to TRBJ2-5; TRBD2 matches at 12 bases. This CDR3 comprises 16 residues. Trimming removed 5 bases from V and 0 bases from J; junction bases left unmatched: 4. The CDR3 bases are TGTGCCAGCAGTCCCCGACTAGCGGGGGACCAAGAGACCCAGTACTTC. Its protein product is CASSPRLAGDQETQYF.

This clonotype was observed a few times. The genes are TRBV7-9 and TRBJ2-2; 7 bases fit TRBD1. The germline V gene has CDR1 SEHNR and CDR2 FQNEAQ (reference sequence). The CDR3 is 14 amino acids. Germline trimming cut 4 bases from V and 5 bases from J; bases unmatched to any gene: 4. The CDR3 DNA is TGTGCCAGCAGCTCTTGGGGACAGACCGGGGAGCTGTTTTTT. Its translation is CASSSWGQTGELFF.

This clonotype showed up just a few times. CDR3 region: CASTLRTGASNYGYTF. The CDR3 nucleotides are TGTGCCAGCACCCTACGGACGGGGGCGTCTAACTATGGCTACACCTTC. The genes are TRBV12-3 or TRBV12-4 and TRBJ1-2, with a possible D match to TRBD1 (6 bases). This CDR3 is 16 amino acids long. V lost 7 bases to trimming and J lost 0 bases, with 18 bases between them.

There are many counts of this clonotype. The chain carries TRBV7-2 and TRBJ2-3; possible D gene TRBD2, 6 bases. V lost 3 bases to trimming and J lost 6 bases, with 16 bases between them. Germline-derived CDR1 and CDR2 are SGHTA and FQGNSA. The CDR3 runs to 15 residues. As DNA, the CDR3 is TGTGCCAGCAGCTTCGGCGGGGCACTTGGGGATACGCAGTATTTT. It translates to CASSFGGALGDTQYF.

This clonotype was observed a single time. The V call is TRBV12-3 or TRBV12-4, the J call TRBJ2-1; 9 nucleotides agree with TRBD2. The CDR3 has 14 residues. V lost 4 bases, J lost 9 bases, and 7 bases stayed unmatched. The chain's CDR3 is CASSSSGVSSEQFF. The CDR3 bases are TGTGCCAGCAGTTCTAGCGGGGTGTCAAGTGAGCAGTTCTTC.

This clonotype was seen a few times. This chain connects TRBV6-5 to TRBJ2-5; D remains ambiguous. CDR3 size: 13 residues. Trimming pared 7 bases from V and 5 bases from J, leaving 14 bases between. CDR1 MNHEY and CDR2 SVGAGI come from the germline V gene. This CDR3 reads CASTAQERETQYF. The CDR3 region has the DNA TGTGCCAGCACGGCGCAGGAGAGGGAGACCCAGTACTTC.

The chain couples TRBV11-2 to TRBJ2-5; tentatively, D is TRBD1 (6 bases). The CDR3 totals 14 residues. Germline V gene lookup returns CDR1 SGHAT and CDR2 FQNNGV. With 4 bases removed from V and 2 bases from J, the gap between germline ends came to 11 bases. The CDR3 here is CASSSWTVQETQYF. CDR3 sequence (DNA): TGTGCCAGCAGCTCATGGACAGTGCAAGAGACCCAGTACTTC.

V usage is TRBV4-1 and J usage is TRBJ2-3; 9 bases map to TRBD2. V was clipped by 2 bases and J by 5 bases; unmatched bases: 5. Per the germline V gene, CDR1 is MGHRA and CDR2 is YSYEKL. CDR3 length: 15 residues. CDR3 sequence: CASSQRGLAEDTQYF. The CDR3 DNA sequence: TGCGCCAGCAGCCAAAGGGGACTAGCAGAAGATACGCAGTATTTT.

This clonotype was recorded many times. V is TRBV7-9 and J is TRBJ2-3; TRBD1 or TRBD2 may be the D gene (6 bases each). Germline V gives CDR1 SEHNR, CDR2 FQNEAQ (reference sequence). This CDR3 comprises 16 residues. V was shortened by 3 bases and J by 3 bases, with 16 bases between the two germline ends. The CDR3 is CASSLTGARLTDTQYF. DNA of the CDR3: TGTGCCAGCAGCTTGACGGGGGCGAGGTTGACAGATACGCAGTATTTT.